This TCR beta chain was recovered during a study of blood T cells in healthy people across ages. Study findings and constraints: Relative to aged donors, long-lived donors carried more naive CD4+ cells and displayed higher diversity.

This clonotype showed up many times. Its antigen remains unknown. Next came a second PCR, run for roughly 6 to 11 cycles, which used a sample-barcoded 5' primer along with a J-beta primer mix. MiXCR was run by TCRdb on the 5' RACE reads, yielding one entry per CDR3 protein. The table has about 1.6 million distinct CDR3 sequences, roughly a third seen once. The CDR3 runs to 13 residues. The V segment lost 7 bases and the J segment 2 bases; nucleotides outside the gene matches: 3. The germline V gene has CDR1 SQVTM and CDR2 ANQGSEA. Sequenced sample: blood. The receptor comes from a woman in her 30s in good health. This chain connects TRBV29-1 to TRBJ2-5, with 11 bases lining up with TRBD2. The CDR3 DNA follows: TGCAGCGCTAGCGGGGGGAATCAAGAGACCCAGTACTTC. It is translated as CSASGGNQETQYF.